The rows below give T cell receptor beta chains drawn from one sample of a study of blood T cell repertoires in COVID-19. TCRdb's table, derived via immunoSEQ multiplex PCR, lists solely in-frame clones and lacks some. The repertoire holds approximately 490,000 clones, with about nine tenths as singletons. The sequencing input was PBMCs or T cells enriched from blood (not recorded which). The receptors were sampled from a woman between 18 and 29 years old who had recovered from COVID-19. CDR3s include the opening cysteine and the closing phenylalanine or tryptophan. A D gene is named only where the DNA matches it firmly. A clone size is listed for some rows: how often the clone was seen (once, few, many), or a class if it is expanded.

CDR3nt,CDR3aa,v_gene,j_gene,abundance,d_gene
TGTGCCAGCAGCGCCCCCAACGGGTTTAACTATGGCTACACCTTC,CASSAPNGFNYGYTF,TRBV5-4,TRBJ1-2,.,.
TGTGCCAGCAGAGCCGCGGGACAGGGGGGACTTGGCTACACCTTC,CASRAAGQGGLGYTF,TRBV5-5,TRBJ1-2,.,TRBD1
TGTGCCAGCAGTTACACGCCAGGGTCCCTCTATAGCAATCAGCCCCAGCATTTT,CASSYTPGSLYSNQPQHF,TRBV6-2/TRBV6-3,TRBJ1-5,few,.
TGTGCCAGCAGCTATGTGAGGACAGGGAGGGCGGATGGAGAGACCCAGTACTTC,CASSYVRTGRADGETQYF,TRBV5-4,TRBJ2-5,.,.
TGCAGCGTCCTTAGACACCAGAACACTGAAGCTTTCTTT,CSVLRHQNTEAFF,TRBV29-1,TRBJ1-1,.,.
TGTGCCAGCAGCTCTGAGGGACAGGGTGAGCAGCCCCAGCATTTT,CASSSEGQGEQPQHF,TRBV9,TRBJ1-5,once,TRBD1
TGTGCCAGCGGGGGCGCCATAAACACTGAAGCTTTCTTT,CASGGAINTEAFF,TRBV6-5,TRBJ1-1,.,.
TGTGCCAGCATCCGGGGAGAATCCACTGAAGCTTTCTTT,CASIRGESTEAFF,TRBV28,TRBJ1-1,.,.
TGTGCCACCAGCAGAGGGGCAGAGGGTGAAAAACTGTTTTTT,CATSRGAEGEKLFF,TRBV15,TRBJ1-4,.,.
TGCGCCAGTAGCGTGGTGGGACAGGGGGACACTGAAGCTTTCTTT,CASSVVGQGDTEAFF,TRBV5-1,TRBJ1-1,.,TRBD1
TGTGCCAGCAGCGTACGCGGGGGCCTAGATACGCAGTATTTT,CASSVRGGLDTQYF,TRBV9,TRBJ2-3,.,.
TGTGCCAGCAGTATGGACAGTGAGCAGTTCTTC,CASSMDSEQFF,TRBV7-2,TRBJ2-1,.,.
TGCGCCAGCCGGGGGGCCTACACAGATACGCAGTATTTT,CASRGAYTDTQYF,TRBV5-1,TRBJ2-3,.,.
TGCGCCAGCAGCTCCGGGACAACTGCCTACGAGCAGTACTTC,CASSSGTTAYEQYF,TRBV5-1,TRBJ2-7,once,.
TGTGCCTGGAGTATCAGCGGGGCGGTGGCCCGGCGAGGGCAGTTCTTC,CAWSISGAVARRGQFF,TRBV30,TRBJ2-1,.,TRBD2
TGTGCCAGTAGTATAGGGAGTAGTTCTGAGCAGTTCTTC,CASSIGSSSEQFF,TRBV19,TRBJ2-1,.,.
TGCGCCAGCAGCCCATCCGGGACAGGGAGTCCGCTTAATTCACCCCTCCACTTT,CASSPSGTGSPLNSPLHF,TRBV4-1,TRBJ1-6,few,TRBD1
TGCGCCAGCAGCTTGGGGGCAGGGGGAACCTATGGCTACACCTTC,CASSLGAGGTYGYTF,TRBV5-1,TRBJ1-2,.,TRBD1
TGTGCCAGCAGGTCTGGACTAGCGGGCACAGATACGCAGTATTTT,CASRSGLAGTDTQYF,TRBV6-5,TRBJ2-3,few,TRBD2
TGCGCCAGCAGCCAAGGCCATGGAGGGAGCTACAATGAGCAGTTCTTC,CASSQGHGGSYNEQFF,TRBV4-1,TRBJ2-1,.,.
TGTGCCAGCAGCCTGGACAGTGTGAACACTGAAGCTTTCTTT,CASSLDSVNTEAFF,TRBV7-9,TRBJ1-1,few,.
TGTGCCAGCAGACCCCCGGGAGATAAAGCCGAGCAGTTCTTC,CASRPPGDKAEQFF,TRBV5-4,TRBJ2-1,.,.
TGTGCCAGCAGCCTAGCAACAGATACGCAGTATTTT,CASSLATDTQYF,TRBV12-3/TRBV12-4,TRBJ2-3,.,.
TGTGCCATCATCCACAGGGGGCGCTGGTTTTTT,CAIIHRGRWFF,TRBV6-4,TRBJ2-2,.,TRBD1
TGTGCCAGCAGCTTATCCAGTGATTACGAGCAGTACTTC,CASSLSSDYEQYF,TRBV11-2,TRBJ2-7,.,.
TGTGCCAGCAATCGGGGGAATTCACCCCTCCACTTT,CASNRGNSPLHF,TRBV12-3/TRBV12-4,TRBJ1-6,.,.
TGTGCCAGCAGCCAAGGGACAGGGCCTAATTCACCCCTCCACTTT,CASSQGTGPNSPLHF,TRBV3-1/TRBV3-2,TRBJ1-6,.,TRBD1
TGCAGCGTTGAAGATAAGGGGGTAAGGACTGAAGCTTTCTTT,CSVEDKGVRTEAFF,TRBV29-1,TRBJ1-1,.,.
TGTGCCAGCAGCTCCCAACACGCAGATACGCAGTATTTT,CASSSQHADTQYF,TRBV7-3,TRBJ2-3,.,.
TGCGCCAGCAGGCACGGGACTAGCGGGGGGGCTCGGTATGAGCAGTTCTTC,CASRHGTSGGARYEQFF,TRBV5-1,TRBJ2-1,once,TRBD2
TGTGCCAGCAGCGGACAGGGGAAGGACGAGCAGTACTTC,CASSGQGKDEQYF,TRBV12-3/TRBV12-4,TRBJ2-7,.,TRBD1
TGTGCCAGCACCCCTTCAGGGGGGAACACTGAAGCTTTCTTT,CASTPSGGNTEAFF,TRBV28,TRBJ1-1,.,TRBD1
TGTGCCAGCAGCGTCGTGGGACTGGAGACCCAGTACTTC,CASSVVGLETQYF,TRBV5-8,TRBJ2-5,.,.
TGTGCCAGCAGCAACGCCTCGGACAGGGGGGTGAAAACTAATGAAAAACTGTTTTTT,CASSNASDRGVKTNEKLFF,TRBV21-1,TRBJ1-4,.,.
TGTGCCAGCAGGAGGGACAGTTATGGCTACACCTTC,CASRRDSYGYTF,TRBV6-5,TRBJ1-2,.,TRBD1
TGTGCCAGCAGCCCCACTAGCGGGGGGGTCGGGGAGCTGTTTTTT,CASSPTSGGVGELFF,TRBV7-3,TRBJ2-2,.,TRBD2
TGTGCCAGCAGTTTTAAATCTAATAGGCGGTTCTCTGGAAACACCATATATTTT,CASSFKSNRRFSGNTIYF,TRBV28,TRBJ1-3,.,.
TGTGCCAGTAGTGGGCTAGCGGGGGGCAAGGCAGATACGCAGTATTTT,CASSGLAGGKADTQYF,TRBV19,TRBJ2-3,few,TRBD2
TGTGCCAGCAGCCACGGGGGACTAGGCTACACCTTC,CASSHGGLGYTF,TRBV7-9,TRBJ1-2,once,.
TGTGCCAGCAGCCCCATAAACAGGGGAGACACTGAAGCTTTCTTT,CASSPINRGDTEAFF,TRBV6-6,TRBJ1-1,.,TRBD1
TGTGCCAGTCGGGACAGCAACTATGGCTACACCTTC,CASRDSNYGYTF,TRBV6-5,TRBJ1-2,.,TRBD1